This paragraph covers one T cell receptor (beta chain) sequence. Its antigen is currently unknown. This sample is part of a study of shared clonotypes between healthy human individuals. Study-wide findings and caveats: It was anticipated that sequencing depth would influence how many clonotypes donors shared.

Assay used: immunoSEQ multiplex PCR; TCRdb lists only in-frame clones, some missing. Among some 1,900,000 clones, approximately 94% were seen once, and the ten largest hold under 1.5%. Germline loops: CDR1 SGHAT, CDR2 FQNNGV. The CDR3 consists of 13 residues. V lost 3 bases, J lost 5 bases, and 10 bases lay in between. Positively selected for CCR7, the CD45RO-negative cells used as naive CD8 cells excluded terminally differentiated effector memory CD45RA+ cells. The sample was naive CD8+ T cells sorted from blood. The chain uses TRBV11-2 and TRBJ2-5; D gene unclear. The receptor comes from a man in his late teens or twenties in good health. CDR3 region: CASSLRSGETQYF. For the CDR3, the DNA is TGTGCCAGCAGCTTGCGCTCTGGGGAGACCCAGTACTTC. Together with reference TRBV11-2 and TRBJ2-5, the CDR3 gives the full variable domain: EAGVAQSPRYKIIEKRQSVAFWCNPISGHATLYWYQQILGQGPKLLIQFQNNGVVDDSQLPKDRFSAERLKGVDSTLKIQPAKLEDSAVYLCASSLRSGETQYFGPGTRLLVL.